These 8 T cell receptor beta chains were all obtained from the same sample, sequenced in a study of shared clonotypes between healthy human individuals. Clones were sequenced by immunoSEQ multiplex PCR, and TCRdb holds only the in-frame ones, with some missing. The sample includes about 1.5 million clones, 95% to 99% seen only once; the top ten take 0.4% to 0.55%. The material sequenced was naive CD4+ T cells sorted from blood. Subset indicated: CD45RA+ positively selected. All receptors derive from a man aged 25-40 years in good health.

This clone is a singleton in its sample. The chain has TRBV5-1 and TRBJ2-3; possibly TRBD2 for D (5 bases). Germline loops: CDR1 SGHRS, CDR2 YFSETQ. The CDR3 runs 16 residues. V lost 0 bases to trimming and J lost 1 base, with 12 bases between them. CDR3 loop: CASSLAVGGGTDTQYF. CDR3 nucleotide sequence: TGCGCCAGCAGCTTGGCCGTTGGAGGCGGCACAGATACGCAGTATTTT.

This rearrangement joins TRBV19 to TRBJ2-7; D possibly corresponds to TRBD2 (6 bases). This CDR3 is built from 21 residues. The germline V gene has CDR1 LNHDA and CDR2 SQIVND (reference sequence). V lost 0 bases, J lost 3 bases, and 30 bases lay in between. This CDR3 is CASSIDLFGGAGSTPIYEQYF. The CDR3 bases are TGTGCCAGTAGTATAGATCTATTTGGAGGGGCAGGGAGCACCCCAATCTACGAGCAGTACTTC.

The genes are TRBV5-1 and TRBJ2-1; 7 bases fit TRBD2. The germline CDR1 and CDR2 sequences are SGHRS and YFSETQ. The CDR3 consists of 16 residues. V shed 2 bases, J shed 5 bases, and the junction held 10 bases outside the gene matches. CDR3 nucleotides: TGCGCCAGCAGCTTACTAGCGCCAACAAGCCACAATGAGCAGTTCTTC. The encoded protein is CASSLLAPTSHNEQFF.

The rearrangement uses TRBV5-4 and TRBJ1-3; 9 nucleotides agree with TRBD1. The V gene's germline CDR1 is SGHNT and CDR2 YYREEE (reference sequence). The CDR3 totals 19 residues. V shed 0 bases, J shed 0 bases, and the junction held 10 bases outside the gene matches. In DNA, the CDR3 is TGTGCCAGCAGCTTGGGACTCACAGGGGGCAGGGGCTCTGGAAACACCATATATTTT. This gives the protein CASSLGLTGGRGSGNTIYF.

This sequence joins TRBV27 and TRBJ2-1; 10 nucleotides agree with TRBD2. CDR3 size: 16 residues. Germline CDR1 is MNHEY and CDR2 is SMNVEV (reference sequence). V was clipped by 2 bases and J by 6 bases; unmatched bases: 7. The CDR3 DNA follows: TGTGCCAGCAGTTTACTTACTAGCGGGATAGCCAATGAGCAGTTCTTC. This sequence encodes CASSLLTSGIANEQFF.

V and J are TRBV25-1 and TRBJ2-7; weak D call: TRBD1 (5 bases). Germline CDR1 reads MGHDK; CDR2 reads SYGVNS. Trimming took 9 bases from V and 4 from J, leaving 13 bases between them. CDR3 length: 12 residues. CDR3 sequence reads: CASTIAGYEQYF. The CDR3 nucleotides read TGTGCCAGTACTATTGCAGGGTACGAGCAGTACTTC.

V is TRBV29-1 and J is TRBJ2-1; D is perhaps TRBD2 (7 bases). This CDR3 is built from 14 residues. The germline gives CDR1 SQVTM, CDR2 ANQGSEA. V was clipped by 6 bases and J by 2 bases, with 14 bases between them. Here the CDR3 DNA reads TGCAGCGTCTTACAGGGAGGGACCTACAATGAGCAGTTCTTC. Residues: CSVLQGGTYNEQFF.

The chain has TRBV29-1 and TRBJ2-1; D unresolved. This CDR3 comprises 12 residues. The ends were cut back, 3 bases at V and 4 bases at J, with 7 bases in the middle. The germline gives CDR1 SQVTM, CDR2 ANQGSEA. CDR3 DNA: TGCAGCGTTGAGCCTCGGTACAATGAGCAGTTCTTC. Translation gives CSVEPRYNEQFF.